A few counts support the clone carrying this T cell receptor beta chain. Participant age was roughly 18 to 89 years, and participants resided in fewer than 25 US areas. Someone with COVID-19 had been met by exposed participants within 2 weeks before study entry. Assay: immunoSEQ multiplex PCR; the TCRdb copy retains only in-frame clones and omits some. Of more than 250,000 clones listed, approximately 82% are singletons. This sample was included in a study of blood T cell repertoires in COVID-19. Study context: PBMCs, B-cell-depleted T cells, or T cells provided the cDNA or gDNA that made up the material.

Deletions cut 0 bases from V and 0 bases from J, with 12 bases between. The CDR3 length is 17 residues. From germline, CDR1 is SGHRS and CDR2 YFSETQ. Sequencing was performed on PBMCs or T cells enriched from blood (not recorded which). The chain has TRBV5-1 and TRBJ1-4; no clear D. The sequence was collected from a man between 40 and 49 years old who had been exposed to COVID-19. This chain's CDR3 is CASSLVGDGATNEKLFF. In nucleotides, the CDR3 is TGCGCCAGCAGCTTGGTGGGAGACGGTGCAACTAATGAAAAACTGTTTTTT.